The rows below give T cell receptor beta chains drawn from one sample of a study of T cell repertoires in aging, cancer and after chemotherapy. TCRdb processed the multiplex PCR reads anew with MiXCR; each CDR3 protein has one entry. Among 8,500 to 13,000 distinct CDR3 sequences listed, 30% to 40% were seen once. Sequencing was carried out using blood. The receptors come from a human donor in good health. Each CDR3 is given with its conserved first and last residue. Fields, in order: J gene, V gene, CDR3 length, CDR3 protein.

j_call: TRBJ1-4; v_call: TRBV12-3/TRBV12-4; cdr3_length: 14; cdr3_aa: CASRRQGSGEKLFF
j_call: TRBJ1-2; v_call: TRBV10-1; cdr3_length: 13; cdr3_aa: CASSGDRSYGYTF
j_call: TRBJ1-5; v_call: TRBV7-6; cdr3_length: 13; cdr3_aa: CASSLAGDQPQHF
j_call: TRBJ1-1; v_call: TRBV6-2/TRBV6-3; cdr3_length: 16; cdr3_aa: CASSLKTSGMNTEAFF
j_call: TRBJ1-1; v_call: TRBV6-1; cdr3_length: 15; cdr3_aa: CASSYSRGFGTEAFF
j_call: TRBJ1-2; v_call: TRBV18; cdr3_length: 14; cdr3_aa: CASSAGTANYGYTF
j_call: TRBJ1-4; v_call: TRBV19; cdr3_length: 13; cdr3_aa: CASKRSLNEKLFF
j_call: TRBJ2-3; v_call: TRBV6-5; cdr3_length: 13; cdr3_aa: CASSTEGQHAQYF
j_call: TRBJ2-7; v_call: TRBV29-1; cdr3_length: 14; cdr3_aa: CSVGLATSSYEQYF
j_call: TRBJ2-1; v_call: TRBV6-2/TRBV6-3; cdr3_length: 15; cdr3_aa: CASSSGLADDNEQFF
j_call: TRBJ2-1; v_call: TRBV27; cdr3_length: 14; cdr3_aa: CASSLRGGQNEQFF
j_call: TRBJ2-1; v_call: TRBV6-2/TRBV6-3; cdr3_length: 20; cdr3_aa: CASSYSQPGGHLESYNEQFF
j_call: TRBJ2-1; v_call: TRBV12-3/TRBV12-4; cdr3_length: 13; cdr3_aa: CASSPGPTNEQFF
j_call: TRBJ1-1; v_call: TRBV6-5; cdr3_length: 13; cdr3_aa: CASTPYGGTEAFF
j_call: TRBJ2-4; v_call: TRBV29-1; cdr3_length: 13; cdr3_aa: CSVTTTPKNIQYF
j_call: TRBJ2-3; v_call: TRBV6-2/TRBV6-3; cdr3_length: 15; cdr3_aa: CASSTGTGSTDTQYF
j_call: TRBJ2-7; v_call: TRBV18; cdr3_length: 15; cdr3_aa: CASSPASGSRDEQYF
j_call: TRBJ1-1; v_call: TRBV27; cdr3_length: 14; cdr3_aa: CASSYQGWDTEAFF
j_call: TRBJ2-1; v_call: TRBV27; cdr3_length: 12; cdr3_aa: CASSPSGNEQFF
j_call: TRBJ2-7; v_call: TRBV19; cdr3_length: 16; cdr3_aa: CASARFGTSGSYEQYF
j_call: TRBJ2-4; v_call: TRBV30; cdr3_length: 16; cdr3_aa: CAWSPGLAGVGDIQYF
j_call: TRBJ2-2; v_call: TRBV6-1; cdr3_length: 13; cdr3_aa: CASCSRGPGELFF
j_call: TRBJ2-1; v_call: TRBV6-5; cdr3_length: 13; cdr3_aa: CASSEEEHNEQFF
j_call: TRBJ1-2; v_call: TRBV29-1; cdr3_length: 14; cdr3_aa: CSVVIGNGSYGYTF
j_call: TRBJ2-1; v_call: TRBV11-3; cdr3_length: 13; cdr3_aa: CASSLAVYNEQFF
j_call: TRBJ1-2; v_call: TRBV12-3/TRBV12-4; cdr3_length: 12; cdr3_aa: CASRALNYGYTF
j_call: TRBJ2-2; v_call: TRBV5-8; cdr3_length: 14; cdr3_aa: CASSQGQITGELFF
j_call: TRBJ2-1; v_call: TRBV11-3; cdr3_length: 16; cdr3_aa: CASSLMGSSGGNEQFF
j_call: TRBJ2-7; v_call: TRBV19; cdr3_length: 15; cdr3_aa: CASSITSGSNYEQYF
j_call: TRBJ1-2; v_call: TRBV19; cdr3_length: 13; cdr3_aa: CASSIGENYGYTF
j_call: TRBJ2-5; v_call: TRBV6-5; cdr3_length: 14; cdr3_aa: CASSLQGAGETQYF
j_call: TRBJ2-7; v_call: TRBV6-5; cdr3_length: 13; cdr3_aa: CASRLAGGHEQYF
j_call: TRBJ2-7; v_call: TRBV5-5; cdr3_length: 15; cdr3_aa: CASSLGRGGAHEQYF
j_call: TRBJ1-4; v_call: TRBV29-1; cdr3_length: 13; cdr3_aa: CSVEVVGREKLFF
j_call: TRBJ1-1; v_call: TRBV15; cdr3_length: 16; cdr3_aa: CATSRRAEGLITEAFF
j_call: TRBJ1-4; v_call: TRBV6-1; cdr3_length: 17; cdr3_aa: CASSPSVVYSPNEKLFF
j_call: TRBJ1-3; v_call: TRBV11-3; cdr3_length: 17; cdr3_aa: CASSSRSGTISGNTIYF
j_call: TRBJ2-1; v_call: TRBV19; cdr3_length: 15; cdr3_aa: CASSWRQGARNEQFF
j_call: TRBJ1-1; v_call: TRBV18; cdr3_length: 12; cdr3_aa: CASSPLSYEAFF
j_call: TRBJ1-1; v_call: TRBV15; cdr3_length: 12; cdr3_aa: CGPQGSRTEAFF
j_call: TRBJ1-2; v_call: TRBV29-1; cdr3_length: 11; cdr3_aa: CSVTDGYGYTF
j_call: TRBJ2-7; v_call: TRBV30; cdr3_length: 18; cdr3_aa: CAWDYWSIAGQGAYEQYF